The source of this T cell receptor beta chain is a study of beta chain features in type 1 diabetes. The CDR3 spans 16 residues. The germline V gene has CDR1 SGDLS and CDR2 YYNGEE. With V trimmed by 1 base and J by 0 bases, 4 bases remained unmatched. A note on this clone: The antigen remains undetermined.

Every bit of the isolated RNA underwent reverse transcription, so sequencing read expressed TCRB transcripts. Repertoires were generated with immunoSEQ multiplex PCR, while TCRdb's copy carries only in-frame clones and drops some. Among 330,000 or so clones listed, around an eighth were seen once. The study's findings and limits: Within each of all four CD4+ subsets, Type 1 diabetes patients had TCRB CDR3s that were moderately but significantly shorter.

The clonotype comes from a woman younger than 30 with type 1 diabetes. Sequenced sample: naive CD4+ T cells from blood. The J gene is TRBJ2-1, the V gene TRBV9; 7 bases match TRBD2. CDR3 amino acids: CASSVLAASSYNEQFF. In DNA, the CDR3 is TGTGCCAGCAGCGTACTAGCGGCAAGCTCCTACAATGAGCAGTTCTTC.